The 28 T cell receptor beta chains listed next were all sequenced from one sample in a study of blood T cell repertoires in COVID-19. Some clones are missing from TCRdb's copy, which holds only in-frame ones; the method was immunoSEQ multiplex PCR. The sample contains 20,000 to 30,000 clones, around 91% of which appear only once. The sample comprised peripheral blood. The source of these receptors is a woman aged 55-69 years with active COVID-19.

V and J are TRBV2 and TRBJ1-6; D ambiguous. Trimming took off 4 bases at V and 6 bases at J, with 7 bases between the two ends. CDR1 is SNHLY and CDR2 is FYNNEI in the germline V gene. This CDR3 region has 13 residues. The CDR3 protein is CASSVESNSPLHF. In nucleotides, the CDR3 is TGTGCCAGCAGTGTCGAGAGTAATTCACCCCTCCACTTT.

The V and J genes are TRBV7-8 and TRBJ2-5; 8 bases match TRBD2. The ends lost 0 bases at V and 5 bases at J; junction bases unmatched: 8. CDR3 length equals 16 residues. Germline V gene lookup returns CDR1 SGHVS and CDR2 FQNEAQ. CDR3 residues: CASSLAVLAGGETQYF. The CDR3 bases are TGTGCCAGCAGCTTAGCGGTCCTAGCGGGCGGGGAGACCCAGTACTTC.

The rearrangement joins TRBV7-9 to TRBJ1-1; D remains unclear. The CDR3 is 14 residues long. Germline CDR1 is SEHNR and CDR2 is FQNEAQ (reference sequence). V lost 1 base and J 1 base, leaving 7 bases between the germline ends. In DNA form, the CDR3 reads TGTGCCAGCAGCTTAGGGGAGGGGAACACTGAAGCTTTCTTT. Residues: CASSLGEGNTEAFF.

The chain carries TRBV25-1 and TRBJ1-2, with D maybe TRBD1 (6 bases). V dropped 4 bases and J dropped 7 bases, with 10 bases sitting between them. The CDR3 is 12 residues long. Germline-derived CDR1 and CDR2 are MGHDK and SYGVNS. The CDR3 bases are TGTGCCAGCAGTGGACCAGGGGTTGGCTACACCTTC. Protein sequence: CASSGPGVGYTF.

The V call is TRBV2, the J call TRBJ2-3; D remains ambiguous. CDR3 length: 12 amino acids. Between the trimmed V and J ends, which lost 6 bases and 4 bases, there was a span of 8 bases. Germline-derived CDR1 and CDR2 are SNHLY and FYNNEI. CDR3 bases: TGTGCCAGCAGCGTTTCGGCAGATACGCAGTATTTT. This translates into CASSVSADTQYF.

For this clone: The same CDR3 can be traced to other DNA sequences in this sample. The chain recombines TRBV7-9 with TRBJ2-3; 9 bases fit TRBD1. Germline lookup yields CDR1 SEHNR and CDR2 FQNEAQ (reference sequence). The CDR3 is 14 residues long. Trimming took 8 bases from V and 2 from J; bases not matched to a gene: 5. Here the CDR3 reads CASSGTGSTDTQYF. The CDR3 DNA is TGTGCCAGCTCCGGGACAGGGTCCACAGATACGCAGTATTTT.

The chain has TRBV11-2 and TRBJ2-2; D is unresolved. The CDR3 runs to 12 residues. Per germline, CDR1 SGHAT and CDR2 FQNNGV. With 5 bases removed from V and 7 bases from J, the gap between germline ends came to 8 bases. This CDR3 is CASSALRGELFF. CDR3 coding DNA: TGTGCCAGCAGCGCCTTGCGCGGGGAGCTGTTTTTT.

CDR3 loop: CASSLVPMGRRHGYTF. Written as DNA, the CDR3 is TGTGCCAGCAGTTTAGTTCCGATGGGGAGGCGTCATGGCTACACCTTC. The V call is TRBV27, the J call TRBJ1-2; no definite D call. Trimming pared 2 bases from V and 6 bases from J, leaving 19 bases between. The germline CDR1 and CDR2 sequences are MNHEY and SMNVEV (reference sequence). This CDR3 region has 16 residues.

The V call is TRBV7-9, the J call TRBJ2-5, with D perhaps TRBD1 (5 bases). Between the trimmed V and J ends, which lost 1 base and 2 bases, there was a span of 11 bases. There are 15 residues in the CDR3. Germline V gives CDR1 SEHNR, CDR2 FQNEAQ (reference sequence). DNA of the CDR3: TGTGCCAGCAGCTTAGGGGCCGGACAACAAGAGACCCAGTACTTC. Translation: CASSLGAGQQETQYF.

V gene TRBV27 combines with J gene TRBJ2-7, with a weak D call TRBD1 (5 bases). Trimming took off 1 base at V and 5 bases at J, with 12 bases between the two ends. Germline CDR1 reads MNHEY; CDR2 reads SMNVEV (reference sequence). The CDR3 spans 14 residues. CDR3 loop: CASSLFSGINEQYF. The CDR3 DNA sequence: TGTGCCAGCAGTTTATTTTCAGGGATCAACGAGCAGTACTTC.

V gene TRBV27 combines with J gene TRBJ2-1; the match to TRBD2 covers 9 bases. This CDR3 is 15 amino acids long. Germline V gives CDR1 MNHEY, CDR2 SMNVEV (reference sequence). V dropped 8 bases and J dropped 7; count of bases not matched to a gene: 12. CDR3 coding DNA: TGTGCCAGCCGAGTTCCGGGACTAGCTTCAAATGAGCAGTTCTTC. Translation: CASRVPGLASNEQFF.

V usage is TRBV24-1 and J usage is TRBJ2-3; 12 nucleotides agree with TRBD2. Per germline, CDR1 KGHDR and CDR2 SFDVKD. After removal of 9 bases from V and 4 bases from J, the junction contained 13 bases not matched to a gene. The CDR3 spans 17 residues. CDR3 coding DNA: TGTGCCACCGAGGCGACTAGCGGGAGAGTCGACGCAGATACGCAGTATTTT. Protein sequence: CATEATSGRVDADTQYF.

The chain carries TRBV20-1 and TRBJ1-5, with D perhaps matching TRBD1 (6 bases). The CDR3 covers 13 residues. Germline CDR1 and CDR2: DFQATT and SNEGSKA (reference sequence). The V end lost 3 bases, the J end lost 4 bases, and 10 bases lay between the germline ends. The CDR3 region is CSASRGGNQPQHF. Here the CDR3 DNA reads TGCAGTGCTAGTAGGGGGGGGAATCAGCCCCAGCATTTT.

This clone occurred once. The rearrangement joins TRBV6-2 or TRBV6-3 to TRBJ1-1, with D possibly TRBD1 on 5 matching bases. CDR1 MNHEY and CDR2 SVGEGT come from the germline V gene. Trimming took 5 bases from V and 6 from J, leaving 13 bases between them. This CDR3 comprises 13 residues. CDR3 sequence: CASSIGRVSEAFF. The CDR3 coding sequence is TGTGCCAGCAGTATTGGCAGGGTTTCTGAAGCTTTCTTT.

This chain connects TRBV5-5 to TRBJ1-6; no reliable D call. Trimming stripped 4 bases from V and 8 bases from J, with 16 bases between. This CDR3 spans 15 amino acids. The V gene's germline CDR1 is SGHKS and CDR2 YYEKEE (reference sequence). For the CDR3, the DNA is TGTGCCAGCAGCCCTCTCGGGGTAGTGGATTCACCCCTCCACTTT. Amino acid sequence: CASSPLGVVDSPLHF.

The gene calls are TRBV7-9 and TRBJ2-1; D possibly corresponds to TRBD1 (6 bases). The CDR3 covers 17 residues. V dropped 5 bases and J dropped 7 bases, with 24 bases sitting between them. Germline CDR1 SEHNR, CDR2 FQNEAQ (reference sequence). As DNA, the CDR3 is TGTGCCAGCAGCCCACCCCTGGGACACCACCCGGGGAATGAGCAGTTCTTC. Its protein is CASSPPLGHHPGNEQFF.

The chain employs TRBV5-1 and TRBJ2-5, with 7 bases fitting TRBD2. Per germline, CDR1 SGHRS and CDR2 YFSETQ. With V trimmed by 4 bases and J by 2 bases, 8 bases remained unmatched. The CDR3 spans 15 residues. The CDR3 DNA reads as TGCGCCAGCAGCCAGGGAGGGATAGGGCAAGAGACCCAGTACTTC. Its translation: CASSQGGIGQETQYF.

The genes are TRBV24-1 and TRBJ2-3, with a tentative D call TRBD2 (5 bases). Germline lookup yields CDR1 KGHDR and CDR2 SFDVKD. Trimming removed 6 bases from V and 1 base from J, with 13 bases in between. The CDR3 sequence is 15 residues long. CDR3 region: CATSPRTRRTDTQYF. CDR3 coding DNA: TGTGCCACCAGTCCCCGGACTCGCCGCACAGATACGCAGTATTTT.

The chain joins TRBV27 to TRBJ2-2, with 10 bases lining up with TRBD2. Germline V gene data show CDR1 as MNHEY and CDR2 as SMNVEV (reference sequence). The V gene end was trimmed by 7 bases and the J gene end by 6 bases; junction bases not matched to a gene: 14. The CDR3 totals 17 residues. CDR3 nucleotide sequence: TGTGCCAGCAAAGCGGGGGGGGCAGGGTTGGGGCCCGGGGAGCTGTTTTTT. As protein: CASKAGGAGLGPGELFF.

V is TRBV28 and J is TRBJ2-7; 7 nucleotides align to TRBD1. This CDR3 comprises 14 residues. CDR1 is MDHEN, CDR2 SYDVKM, per germline. V lost 2 bases and J lost 5; bases outside the gene matches: 6. CDR3 nucleotides: TGTGCCAGCAGTTTAAGACAGGGACCCCACGAGCAGTACTTC. Protein sequence: CASSLRQGPHEQYF.

The J gene is TRBJ2-3, the V gene TRBV5-4, with 9 bases aligning to TRBD2. Trimming cost V 4 bases and J 8 bases; bases outside gene matches: 14. Germline CDR1 reads SGHNT; CDR2 reads YYREEE (reference sequence). This CDR3 comprises 16 residues. The CDR3 region has the DNA TGTGCCAGCAGCCCGGGACTAGCCGGAGTAGGGGGTACGCAGTATTTT. As protein: CASSPGLAGVGGTQYF.

The gene calls are TRBV5-8 and TRBJ2-1; weak D call: TRBD2 (6 bases). V was trimmed by 4 bases and J by 0 bases, leaving 11 bases between them. The CDR3 covers 15 residues. Germline loops: CDR1 SGHTS, CDR2 YDEGEE. The CDR3 reads CASSPGGSSYNEQFF. DNA for the CDR3: TGTGCCAGCAGCCCCGGGGGTAGCTCCTACAATGAGCAGTTCTTC.

The chain recombines TRBV5-3 with TRBJ1-1; weak D call: TRBD1 (6 bases). TRBV5-3 has ORF status, its function being uncertain. Trimming removed 5 bases at V and 1 base at J, with 12 bases between. This CDR3 is built from 14 residues. The CDR3 sequence: CARSREGQNTEAFF. The CDR3 nucleotides are TGTGCCAGAAGTAGGGAGGGACAGAACACTGAAGCTTTCTTT.

This chain uses TRBV30 with TRBJ2-7; D gene ambiguous. V gave up 1 base and J gave up 4 bases, with 5 bases separating them. The germline CDR1 and CDR2 sequences are GTSNPN and SVGIG (reference sequence). The CDR3 runs to 11 residues. CDR3 protein: CAWSAQYEQYF. Written as DNA, the CDR3 is TGTGCCTGGAGTGCCCAGTACGAGCAGTACTTC.

The J gene is TRBJ1-2, the V gene TRBV28, with 9 bases that match TRBD1. The germline gives CDR1 MDHEN, CDR2 SYDVKM. The CDR3 totals 16 residues. The V segment lost 4 bases and the J segment 2 bases; nucleotides outside the gene matches: 8. In DNA, the CDR3 is TGTGCCAGCAGTTCGCCCCCGGGACAGGGAAACTATGGCTACACCTTC. Translated: CASSSPPGQGNYGYTF.

The V and J genes are TRBV19 and TRBJ2-4; the D gene is possibly TRBD1 (6 bases). This CDR3 comprises 13 residues. Trimming pared 8 bases from V and 6 bases from J, leaving 14 bases between. The germline CDR1 and CDR2 sequences are LNHDA and SQIVND (reference sequence). CDR3 amino acids: CASRPGQLNIQYF. In nucleotides, the CDR3 is TGTGCCAGTCGCCCGGGACAATTAAACATTCAGTACTTC.

The chain has TRBV18 and TRBJ2-5; 7 positions match TRBD1. The CDR3 sequence is 14 residues long. The V and J ends lost 5 bases and 1 base, in that order; junction bases with no gene match: 4. The germline V gene has CDR1 KGHSH and CDR2 LQKENI. The CDR3 is CASSSDRRQETQYF. The CDR3 DNA reads as TGTGCCAGCTCATCGGACAGGCGCCAAGAGACCCAGTACTTC.

The chain is built from TRBV5-4 and TRBJ2-2; a possible D gene is TRBD1 (5 bases). The CDR3 extends over 13 amino acids. Between the trimmed V and J ends, which lost 5 bases and 7 bases, there was a span of 12 bases. The germline V gene has CDR1 SGHNT and CDR2 YYREEE (reference sequence). The CDR3 DNA is TGTGCCAGCAGTTTACAGGTGGTCGGGGAGCTGTTTTTT. Amino acid sequence: CASSLQVVGELFF.